A single sample gave rise to the 2 T cell receptor beta chains below, sequenced in a study of tumor-infiltrating lymphocytes in oesophageal squamous cell carcinoma. TCRdb independently ran MiXCR on the PCR reads; one entry per CDR3 protein. In the table there are just over 15,000 distinct CDR3 sequences, about 50% of which are singletons. Sample: esophageal tumor tissue. The receptor source for this set is a male donor with esophageal squamous cell carcinoma.

V is TRBV7-8 and J is TRBJ2-1; TRBD2 might be the D (5 bases). The end of the DNA fits TRBJ2-7 better, so the J call may be wrong. The CDR3 has 16 residues. CDR1 and CDR2 (germline): SGHVS, FQNEAQ. Here the CDR3 DNA reads TGTGCCAGCAGCTTATTCGCTAGCCCCGTCTCCTACGAGCAGTACTTC. Its protein is CASSLFASPVSYEQYF.

This clonotype is categorized as large. The chain employs TRBV7-2 and TRBJ2-3; 8 bases line up with TRBD1. The V gene's germline CDR1 is SGHTA and CDR2 FQGNSA. CDR3 size: 14 residues. V lost 3 bases, J lost 4 bases, and 3 bases stayed unmatched. CDR3 DNA sequence: TGTGCCAGCAGCTTGGACAGGGTTGCAGATACGCAGTATTTT. It encodes CASSLDRVADTQYF.